This TCR beta chain was found in a study of long-term antiretroviral therapy in people with HIV. Broader study findings: The study lacked data on ART adherence, viral resistance or therapy changes.

The assay used was immunoSEQ (version v3.0), run at survey level. Sequencing used immunoSEQ multiplex PCR; TCRdb keeps in-frame clones, though not all of them. The repertoire holds some 16,000 clones, approximately 84% seen once, with about 5.2% in the top ten. With regard to this clone: Its antigen is undetermined.

V lost 1 base, J lost 4 bases, and 15 bases lay in between. Per the germline V gene, CDR1 is SGHTA and CDR2 is FQGNSA. The CDR3 runs 16 residues. The chain joins TRBV7-2 to TRBJ2-3; D tentatively reads TRBD1 or TRBD2 (7 bases each). Material: unsorted PBMCs, obtained 0.5 years after starting antiretroviral therapy. This receptor was identified in a woman aged 40 to 50 with HIV. The chain's CDR3 is CASSLGPGGVPDTQYF. The CDR3 coding sequence is TGTGCCAGCAGCTTAGGTCCAGGGGGGGTCCCAGATACGCAGTATTTT.